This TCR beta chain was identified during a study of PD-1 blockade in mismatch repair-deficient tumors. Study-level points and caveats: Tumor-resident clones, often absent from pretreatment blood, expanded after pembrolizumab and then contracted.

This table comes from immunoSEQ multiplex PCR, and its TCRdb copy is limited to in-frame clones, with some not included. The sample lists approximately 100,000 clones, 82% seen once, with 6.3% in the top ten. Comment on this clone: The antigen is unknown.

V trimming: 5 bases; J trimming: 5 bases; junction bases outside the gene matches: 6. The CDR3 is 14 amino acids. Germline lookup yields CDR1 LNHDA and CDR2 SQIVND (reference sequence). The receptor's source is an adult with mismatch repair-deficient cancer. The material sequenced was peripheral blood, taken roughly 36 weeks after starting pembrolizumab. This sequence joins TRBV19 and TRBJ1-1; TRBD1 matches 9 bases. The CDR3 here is CASSPVGTGTEAFF. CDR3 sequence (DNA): TGTGCCAGTAGTCCCGTGGGGACAGGGACTGAAGCTTTCTTT.